This T cell receptor (beta chain) came from a study of blood T cell repertoires in COVID-19. Overall study: The origin of the acute and convalescent COVID-19 samples was the United States, Italy and Spain. PBMCs, B-cell-depleted T cells, or T cells provided the cDNA or gDNA that made up the material.

In the authors' methods: Researchers report that nucleated cell counts were estimated from reference gene primer amplification. Assay: immunoSEQ multiplex PCR; the TCRdb copy retains only in-frame clones and omits some. The DNA gave D and trimming, while V, J and clone size come from that table. The table has around 100,000 clones, more than 80% seen once; the top ten hold approximately 24%. Input material: peripheral blood. The origin of this receptor is a human donor in a cohort sampled during active COVID-19.

The CDR3 DNA is TGCGCCAGCAGCTTGGGGCAGAATCAGCCCCAGCATTTT. It is translated as CASSLGQNQPQHF. V and J are TRBV5-1 and TRBJ1-5; D gene ambiguous. From germline, CDR1 is SGHRS and CDR2 YFSETQ. The CDR3 covers 13 residues. With 0 bases removed from V and 4 bases from J, the gap between germline ends came to 5 bases.